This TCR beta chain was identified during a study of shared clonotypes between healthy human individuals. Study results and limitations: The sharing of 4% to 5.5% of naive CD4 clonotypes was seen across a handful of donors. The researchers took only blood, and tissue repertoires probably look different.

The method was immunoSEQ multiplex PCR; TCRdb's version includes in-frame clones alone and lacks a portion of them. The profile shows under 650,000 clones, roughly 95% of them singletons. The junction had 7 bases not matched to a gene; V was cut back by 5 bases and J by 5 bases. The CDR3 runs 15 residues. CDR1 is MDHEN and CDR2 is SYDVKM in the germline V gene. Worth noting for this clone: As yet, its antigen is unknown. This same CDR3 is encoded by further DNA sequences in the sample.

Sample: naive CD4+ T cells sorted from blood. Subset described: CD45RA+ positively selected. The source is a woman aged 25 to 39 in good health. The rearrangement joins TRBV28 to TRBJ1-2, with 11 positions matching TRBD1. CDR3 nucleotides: TGTGCCAGCAGTAGCCCCGGGACAGGGGGATATGGCTACACCTTC. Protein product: CASSSPGTGGYGYTF.